The 11 T cell receptor beta chains in this list originate from one sample, sequenced in a study of CXCR3-negative and CXCR3-positive naive CD8 T cells. Study-wide results and limits: CXCR3-positive naive cells carried more hydrophobic TRB CDR3s than CXCR3-negative naive cells did.

What these receptors recognize is not known. 5' RACE that incorporated UMI labels was used to prepare the TRB cDNA libraries. TCRdb re-called the 5' RACE reads, yielding one record per CDR3 amino acid sequence without DNA. The sample has over 95,000 distinct CDR3 sequences; the top ten hold about 0.34%. Sequenced sample: naive CXCR3+ CD8+ T cells from blood. As to subset: CD45RO-CCR7+CD27+CD95- naive CD8+ T cells expressing CXCR3 (TNR3+). The receptors come from a human donor in good health. Some clones in this sample may be carry-over from other donors' samples.

The chain carries TRBV25-1 and TRBJ2-6; TCRdb indicates TRBD1, and absent DNA this call remains unverified. Germline V gene data show CDR1 as MGHDK and CDR2 as SYGVNS. This CDR3 has 17 amino acids. The CDR3 loop reads CASSELGRISGANVLTF.

The rearrangement joins TRBV10-3 to TRBJ2-7; there is no DNA to check the TCRdb D call of TRBD2. The CDR3 sequence is 13 residues long. In germline, CDR1 is ENHRY, CDR2 SYGVKD. The CDR3 here is CAISTGQEVEQYF.

The V call is TRBV6-1, the J call TRBJ2-3. CDR1 is MNHNS, CDR2 SASEGT, per germline. This CDR3 contains 15 residues. The CDR3 region is CASSDWIDGSDTQYF.

The chain uses TRBV4-1 and TRBJ2-1. The CDR3 spans 17 residues. Germline-derived CDR1 and CDR2 are MGHRA and YSYEKL. The CDR3 loop is CASSQETFVTSYNEQFF.

CDR3 region: CASSTLAGGPGTGELFF. V and J are TRBV7-9 and TRBJ2-2; the D gene TCRdb calls, TRBD2, cannot be checked with no DNA. Germline V CDR1 and CDR2: SEHNR, FQNEAQ (reference sequence). The CDR3 has 17 amino acids.

This chain uses TRBV7-3 with TRBJ2-1; absent DNA, TCRdb's TRBD2 call cannot be checked. Germline-derived CDR1 and CDR2 are SGHTA and FQGTGA. The CDR3 runs 13 residues. CDR3 sequence reads: CASRASGYNEQFF.

This chain uses TRBV15 with TRBJ2-2; with no DNA, the TCRdb D assignment of TRBD2 cannot be verified. The CDR3 sequence is 19 residues long. Germline CDR1 and CDR2: LNHNV and YYDKDF (reference sequence). The CDR3 loop is CATSSPRWELALNTGELFF. Full variable domain (missing parts from reference TRBV15 and TRBJ2-2): DAMVIQNPRYQVTQFGKPVTLSCSQTLNHNVMYWYQQKSSQAPKLLFHYYDKDFNNEADTPDNFQSRRPNTSFCFLDIRSPGLGDTAMYLCATSSPRWELALNTGELFFGEGSRLTVL.

This chain connects TRBV7-9 to TRBJ2-7. The germline V gene encodes CDR1 SEHNR and CDR2 FQNEAQ (reference sequence). This CDR3 spans 12 amino acids. The CDR3: CASSLPREEQYF. Looking up the rest from reference TRBV7-9 and TRBJ2-7 gives the full variable domain: DTGVSQNPRHKITKRGQNVTFRCDPISEHNRLYWYRQTLGQGPEFLTYFQNEAQLEKSRLLSDRFSAERPKGSFSTLEIQRTEQGDSAMYLCASSLPREEQYFGPGTRLTVT.

The chain couples TRBV15 to TRBJ2-7; the D call from TCRdb, TRBD1, cannot be confirmed without DNA. Germline lookup yields CDR1 LNHNV and CDR2 YYDKDF (reference sequence). The CDR3 runs to 14 residues. The CDR3 spells CATSRGQVIHEQYF. Combining the CDR3 with reference TRBV15 and TRBJ2-7 gives the whole variable domain DAMVIQNPRYQVTQFGKPVTLSCSQTLNHNVMYWYQQKSSQAPKLLFHYYDKDFNNEADTPDNFQSRRPNTSFCFLDIRSPGLGDTAMYLCATSRGQVIHEQYFGPGTRLTVT.

This chain links TRBV23-1 with TRBJ2-1; TCRdb's assignment of TRBD1 cannot be checked, as there is no DNA. TRBV23-1 is an open reading frame whose function is uncertain. This CDR3 contains 17 residues. This CDR3 reads CASSQSPGVSSYNEQFF.

The rearrangement links TRBV6-8 to TRBJ1-5; no DNA is available, so the TRBD1 call from TCRdb remains unchecked. The CDR3 spans 15 residues. Germline CDR1 MNHGY, CDR2 SAAAGT. CDR3 sequence reads: CASSPRVGLNQPQHF.